Included here is one T cell receptor beta chain sequence, with context. These data belong to a study of blood T cell repertoires in COVID-19. Looking at the study overall: Collection of acute and convalescent COVID-19 samples took place in the United States, Italy and Spain. PBMCs, B-cell-depleted T cells, or T cells were the source of the cDNA or gDNA that made up the material.

Trimming stripped 3 bases from V and 7 bases from J, with 24 bases between. Germline-derived CDR1 and CDR2 are LNHDA and SQIVND (reference sequence). This CDR3 comprises 17 residues. Authors' processing steps: Reference gene primer amplification yielded estimated nucleated cell counts. Sequenced by immunoSEQ multiplex PCR; TCRdb stores in-frame clones only, minus some. D and trimming were read from the DNA, whereas the V and J calls and clone size are those reported in that table. Of around 99,000 clones listed, more than 70% are singletons. This sequence was found in a man between 45 and 60 years old with active or convalescent COVID-19. Sequenced input: peripheral blood. The rearrangement joins TRBV19 to TRBJ1-2; D uncertain. CDR3 amino acids: CASSIGLSGERLGGYTF. The CDR3 region has the DNA TGTGCCAGTAGTATCGGTTTGTCCGGCGAGAGGCTCGGTGGCTACACCTTC.